Listed here are 26 T cell receptor beta chains from one sample, sequenced in a study of shared clonotypes between healthy human individuals. Naive CD8 isolation took CD45RO-negative cells positively selected for CCR7 and excluded terminally differentiated effector memory CD45RA+ cells. TCRdb keeps only in-frame clones here, not all; method: immunoSEQ multiplex PCR. The table includes over 2 million clones, about 95% detected once. Sequencing was done on a sample of naive CD8+ T cells sorted from blood. The source is a man younger than 35 in good health.

CDR3 in DNA: TGTGCCAGTAGTCCCCCGGGGGAGCGGGGTGTGACAGATACGCAGTATTTT. It encodes CASSPPGERGVTDTQYF. V gene TRBV19 combines with J gene TRBJ2-3; 7 bases match TRBD2. Germline CDR1 LNHDA, CDR2 SQIVND (reference sequence). The CDR3 spans 17 residues. The V gene end was trimmed by 5 bases and the J gene end by 3 bases; junction bases not matched to a gene: 14.

This chain joins TRBV13 and TRBJ1-1, with a tentative D call TRBD1 (6 bases). The V and J ends lost 4 bases and 1 base respectively, with 13 bases between them. This CDR3 is built from 15 residues. CDR1 and CDR2 from the germline V gene are PRHDT and FYEKMQ (reference sequence). The CDR3: CASSSEGGGNTEAFF. CDR3 nucleotide sequence: TGTGCCAGCAGCTCGGAGGGAGGGGGGAACACTGAAGCTTTCTTT.

The V gene is TRBV7-9, the J gene TRBJ2-7, with 10 nucleotides matching TRBD2. The CDR3 sequence is 16 residues long. Per germline, CDR1 SEHNR and CDR2 FQNEAQ (reference sequence). V lost 1 base and J lost 4; bases outside the gene matches: 7. Here the CDR3 reads CASSLVGGLALYEQYF. CDR3 bases: TGTGCCAGCAGCTTAGTCGGGGGACTAGCGCTTTACGAGCAGTACTTC.

V gene TRBV13 combines with J gene TRBJ2-3; 8 positions match TRBD2. The CDR3 is 16 residues long. The germline gives CDR1 PRHDT, CDR2 FYEKMQ (reference sequence). The trim removed 5 bases at V and 2 bases at J, leaving 9 bases unmatched. CDR3 residues: CASSLLTSEDTDTQYF. CDR3 DNA: TGTGCCAGCAGCCTTCTGACTAGCGAGGACACAGATACGCAGTATTTT.

The rearrangement links TRBV30 to TRBJ2-7; 10 bases match TRBD1. This CDR3 contains 14 residues. V was clipped by 0 bases and J by 5 bases; unmatched bases: 4. CDR1 and CDR2 from the germline V gene are GTSNPN and SVGIG (reference sequence). CDR3 region: CAWSVGQGMNEQYF. The CDR3 DNA follows: TGTGCCTGGAGTGTGGGACAGGGGATGAACGAGCAGTACTTC.

V is TRBV9 and J is TRBJ1-2; D gene uncertain. Deletions cut 4 bases from V and 0 bases from J, with 16 bases between. Germline V lookup: CDR1 SGDLS, CDR2 YYNGEE. The CDR3 covers 16 residues. CDR3 in DNA: TGTGCCAGCAGCCCTAGTCGGGGTAGTTCTAACTATGGCTACACCTTC. Its translation is CASSPSRGSSNYGYTF.

This chain connects TRBV10-2 to TRBJ1-2, with no clear D. The CDR3 loop spans 14 amino acids. Trimming took off 0 bases at V and 4 bases at J, with 9 bases between the two ends. Germline CDR1 and CDR2: WSHSY and SAAADI. CDR3 residues: CASSESLGGYGYTF. Written as DNA, the CDR3 is TGCGCCAGCAGTGAGTCGTTGGGTGGCTATGGCTACACCTTC.

The genes are TRBV30 and TRBJ2-7, with 13 bases aligning to TRBD2. The CDR3 consists of 13 residues. Per the germline V gene, CDR1 is GTSNPN and CDR2 is SVGIG (reference sequence). With 3 bases clipped from V and 6 bases from J, the junction kept 2 bases outside the gene matches. The CDR3 reads CAWRGLAGSEQYF. CDR3 in DNA: TGTGCCTGGAGGGGACTAGCGGGGTCCGAGCAGTACTTC.

The J gene is TRBJ1-5, the V gene TRBV30; no definite D call. CDR3 size: 15 residues. Deletions cut 0 bases from V and 6 bases from J, with 15 bases between. The germline CDR1 and CDR2 sequences are GTSNPN and SVGIG (reference sequence). CDR3 coding DNA: TGTGCCTGGAGTGTTTGGTCATCTGCGAGTCAGCCCCAGCATTTT. Translation gives CAWSVWSSASQPQHF.

The chain recombines TRBV5-1 with TRBJ2-7; the match to TRBD1 covers 7 bases. The germline gives CDR1 SGHRS, CDR2 YFSETQ. Losses at the gene ends were 4 bases for V and 1 base for J; bases not matched to a gene: 11. The CDR3 covers 16 residues. In DNA form, the CDR3 reads TGCGCCAGCAGCCTCCTCGGACAGGCTTCATCCTACGAGCAGTACTTC. Translated, it gives CASSLLGQASSYEQYF.

V is TRBV28 and J is TRBJ2-5; D may be TRBD1 (6 bases). V gave up 0 bases and J gave up 2 bases, with 10 bases separating them. The CDR3 runs to 15 residues. The germline CDR1 and CDR2 sequences are MDHEN and SYDVKM. CDR3 in DNA: TGTGCCAGCAGTTTATGGGGGACACCGCAAGAGACCCAGTACTTC. Its translation is CASSLWGTPQETQYF.

The V and J genes are TRBV5-1 and TRBJ2-3, with 10 bases fitting TRBD2. CDR1 is SGHRS, CDR2 YFSETQ, per germline. The CDR3 sequence is 15 residues long. The ends lost 4 bases at V and 4 bases at J; junction bases unmatched: 6. DNA of the CDR3: TGCGCCAGCAGCCGCCAGCGGGAGGGACCAGATACGCAGTATTTT. Residues: CASSRQREGPDTQYF.

The rearrangement joins TRBV4-1 to TRBJ2-7, with D uncertain. The V gene's germline CDR1 is MGHRA and CDR2 YSYEKL. The CDR3 is 14 residues long. V dropped 4 bases and J dropped 0 bases, with 10 bases sitting between them. This chain's CDR3 is CASSRAEDSYEQYF. In nucleotides, the CDR3 is TGCGCCAGCAGCCGGGCAGAAGACTCCTACGAGCAGTACTTC.

CDR3 nucleotide sequence: TGTGCCAGCAGCGTAGCTGGGGCGGGAGGGCAAGAGACCCAGTACTTC. Its protein product is CASSVAGAGGQETQYF. This sequence joins TRBV9 and TRBJ2-5, with TRBD2 matching 9 bases. The ends lost 0 bases at V and 2 bases at J; junction bases unmatched: 5. The V gene's germline CDR1 is SGDLS and CDR2 YYNGEE. There are 16 residues in the CDR3.

The chain is built from TRBV7-2 and TRBJ2-1; 10 bases line up with TRBD2. The CDR3 is made up of 16 amino acids. Trimming removed 5 bases from V and 6 bases from J; junction bases left unmatched: 10. Per the germline V gene, CDR1 is SGHTA and CDR2 is FQGNSA. CDR3 protein: CASSVILAGLGNEQFF. The CDR3 DNA reads as TGTGCCAGCAGCGTTATACTAGCGGGGTTGGGCAATGAGCAGTTCTTC.

V and J are TRBV7-8 and TRBJ2-5; maybe TRBD1 (5 bases). The CDR3 is 15 residues long. Germline values: CDR1 SGHVS, CDR2 FQNEAQ. V was pared by 4 bases and J by 2 bases, with 14 bases between. The CDR3 DNA is TGTGCCAGCAGCTCCCACCAAGGGGTACAAGAGACCCAGTACTTC. It encodes CASSSHQGVQETQYF.

In the case of this clone: Other nucleotide sequences from this sample produce the same CDR3. The chain combines TRBV27 with TRBJ1-5; weak D call: TRBD1 (6 bases). CDR3 length: 14 residues. Germline lookup yields CDR1 MNHEY and CDR2 SMNVEV (reference sequence). Trimming removed 4 bases from V and 1 base from J, with 8 bases in between. The CDR3: CASSWQGSNQPQHF. The CDR3 bases are TGTGCCAGCAGTTGGCAGGGGAGCAATCAGCCCCAGCATTTT.

The rearrangement links TRBV7-9 to TRBJ2-5, with a possible D match to TRBD2 (6 bases). The V gene lost 3 bases and the J gene lost 5 bases, with 16 bases spanning the gap. This CDR3 is built from 15 residues. Germline CDR1 SEHNR, CDR2 FQNEAQ (reference sequence). CDR3 loop: CASSFLGGEGETQYF. Written as DNA, the CDR3 is TGTGCCAGCAGCTTCCTAGGCGGGGAAGGGGAGACCCAGTACTTC.

J is TRBJ2-7 and V is TRBV28; D might be TRBD1 or TRBD2, each matching 5 bases. The ends were cut back, 2 bases at V and 3 bases at J, with 8 bases in the middle. This CDR3 is built from 13 residues. In germline, CDR1 is MDHEN, CDR2 SYDVKM. The CDR3 loop is CASSLGTYYEQYF. The CDR3 DNA reads as TGTGCCAGCAGTTTAGGGACCTACTACGAGCAGTACTTC.

The rearrangement uses TRBV6-1 and TRBJ2-7; D may be TRBD2 (5 bases). CDR3 length equals 13 residues. Germline V gene data show CDR1 as MNHNS and CDR2 as SASEGT. V was shortened by 6 bases and J by 2 bases, with 11 bases between the two germline ends. CDR3 bases: TGTGCCAGCAGCGACTACAGAGCCTACGAGCAGTACTTC. As protein: CASSDYRAYEQYF.

The chain couples TRBV2 to TRBJ2-7, with 9 bases fitting TRBD2. The CDR3 consists of 15 residues. V lost 7 bases and J lost 2; bases outside the gene matches: 9. Germline V gene sequence: CDR1 SNHLY, CDR2 FYNNEI. The CDR3 nucleotides are TGTGCCAGCACTCGGGGACTAGCAGAAGCCTACGAGCAGTACTTC. Its translation is CASTRGLAEAYEQYF.

The chain employs TRBV15 and TRBJ1-2; 9 bases are shared with TRBD1. The V gene's germline CDR1 is LNHNV and CDR2 YYDKDF (reference sequence). The CDR3 totals 16 residues. The V gene end was trimmed by 1 base and the J gene end by 4 bases; junction bases not matched to a gene: 7. The CDR3, as DNA: TGTGCCACCAGCAGAGGGCTCGCGACAGGGGGCTATGGCTACACCTTC. This sequence encodes CATSRGLATGGYGYTF.

This clone has only a few counts. This chain uses TRBV7-2 with TRBJ1-6, with no clear D. V lost 5 bases to trimming and J lost 9 bases, with 11 bases between them. There are 13 residues in the CDR3. Germline CDR1 and CDR2: SGHTA and FQGNSA. The CDR3 is CASSPSSGSPLHF. The CDR3, as DNA: TGTGCCAGCAGCCCGTCTTCGGGTTCACCCCTCCACTTT. Complete variable domain (other parts from reference TRBV7-2 and TRBJ1-6): GAGVSQSPSNKVTEKGKDVELRCDPISGHTALYWYRQSLGQGLEFLIYFQGNSAPDKSGLPSDRFSAERTGGSVSTLTIQRTQQEDSAVYLCASSPSSGSPLHFGNGTRLTVT.

This sequence joins TRBV10-3 and TRBJ2-2; D not certain. Germline assignment: CDR1 ENHRY and CDR2 SYGVKD. CDR3 length: 14 residues. V lost 2 bases and J 4 bases, leaving 8 bases between the germline ends. CDR3 region: CAISEDGPTGELFF. For the CDR3, the DNA is TGTGCCATCAGTGAGGACGGACCCACCGGGGAGCTGTTTTTT.

The chain joins TRBV15 to TRBJ2-2; TRBD1 is a possible D gene (6 bases). The germline CDR1 and CDR2 sequences are LNHNV and YYDKDF (reference sequence). CDR3 length equals 15 residues. Trimming removed 5 bases from V and 8 bases from J, with 18 bases in between. CDR3 loop: CATSPINRELGELFF. The CDR3 DNA follows: TGTGCCACCAGCCCGATTAACAGGGAGTTGGGGGAGCTGTTTTTT.

A remark on this clone: The sample carries other DNA sequences with the same CDR3. The J gene is TRBJ1-2, the V gene TRBV6-1; D call uncertain. Deletions cut 2 bases from V and 4 bases from J, with 8 bases between. CDR3 length: 13 amino acids. Germline values: CDR1 MNHNS, CDR2 SASEGT. CDR3 in amino acids: CASSETGFYGYTF. CDR3 DNA: TGTGCCAGCAGTGAAACGGGATTCTATGGCTACACCTTC.